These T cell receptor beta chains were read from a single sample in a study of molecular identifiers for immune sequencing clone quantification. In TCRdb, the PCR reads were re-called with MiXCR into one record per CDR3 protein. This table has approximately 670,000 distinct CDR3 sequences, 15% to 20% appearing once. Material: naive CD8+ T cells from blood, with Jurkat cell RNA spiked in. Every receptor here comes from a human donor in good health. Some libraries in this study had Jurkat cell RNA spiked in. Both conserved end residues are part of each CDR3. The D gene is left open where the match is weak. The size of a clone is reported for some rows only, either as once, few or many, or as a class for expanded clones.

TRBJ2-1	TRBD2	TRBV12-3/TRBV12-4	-	TGTGCCAGCAACATAGCGGGAGGAGGCGATGAGCAGTTCTTC	CASNIAGGGDEQFF
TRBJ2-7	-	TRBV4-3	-	TGCGCCAGCAGCCAAGGCGGCGGGGTGACCTACGAGCAGTACTTC	CASSQGGGVTYEQYF
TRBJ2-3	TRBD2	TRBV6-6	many	TGTGCCAGCACCAATCCACGGGGAACTAGCGGGGGGGCCCCAGATACGCAGTATTTT	CASTNPRGTSGGAPDTQYF
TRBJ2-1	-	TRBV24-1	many	TGTGCCACCAGGTCCGGAGGTGAGCAGTTCTTC	CATRSGGEQFF
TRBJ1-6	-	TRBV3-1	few	TGTGCCAGCAGCCTAAGGACAGAATATTCACCCCTCCACTTT	CASSLRTEYSPLHF
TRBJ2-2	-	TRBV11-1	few	TGTGCCAGCAGGAGACTCACCGGGGAGCTGTTTTTT	CASRRLTGELFF
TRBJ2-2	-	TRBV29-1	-	TGCAGCGTTGAGGGGGGCGGGGGAGAGGCGGCCACCGGGGAGCTGTTTTTT	CSVEGGGGEAATGELFF
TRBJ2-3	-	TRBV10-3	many	TGTGCCATCAGTGATCCGACAGATACTAGCACAGATACGCAGTATTTT	CAISDPTDTSTDTQYF
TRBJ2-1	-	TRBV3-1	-	TGTGCCAGCAGCCAATTGAGGGACCCCTACAATGAGCAGTTCTTC	CASSQLRDPYNEQFF
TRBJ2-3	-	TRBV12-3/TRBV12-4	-	TGTGCCAGCAGTCCGATATTTAAGGATACGCAGTATTTT	CASSPIFKDTQYF
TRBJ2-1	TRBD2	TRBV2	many	TGTGCCAGCAGGGGGGTTAGCGGGAGCCCGGAAGATGAGCAGTTCTTC	CASRGVSGSPEDEQFF
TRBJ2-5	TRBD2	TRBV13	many	TGTGCCAGCAGCTTGTGGAGCGGGAGATACCAAGAGACCCAGTACTTC	CASSLWSGRYQETQYF
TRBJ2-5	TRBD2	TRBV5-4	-	TGTGCCAGCAGCTTGGCTCTAGCGGGAGGAGGGGAGACCCAGTACTTC	CASSLALAGGGETQYF
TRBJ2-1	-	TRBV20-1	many	TGCAGTGCTAGAGATATCGGGTCCTCTAGGGATGAGCAGTTCTTC	CSARDIGSSRDEQFF
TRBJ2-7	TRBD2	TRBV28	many	TGTGCCAGCAGTTTTCGCGGGACTAGAATCAACGAGCAGTACTTC	CASSFRGTRINEQYF
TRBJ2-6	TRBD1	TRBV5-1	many	TGCGCCAGCAGCTTCTCTATGACTGTACAGGGGGCGTTTTCTGGGGCCAACGTCCTGACTTTC	CASSFSMTVQGAFSGANVLTF
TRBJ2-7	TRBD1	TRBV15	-	TGTGCCACCAGCGGGGACAGAACCTACGAGCAGTACTTC	CATSGDRTYEQYF
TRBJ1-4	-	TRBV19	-	TGTGCCAGTAGTTCCGATAGATTAAGGCCTGCAACTAATGAAAAACTGTTTTTT	CASSSDRLRPATNEKLFF
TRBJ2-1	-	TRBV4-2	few	TGTGCCAGCAGCCAAGAAGTCTTAAGAGGGTTCTACAATGAGCAGTTCTTC	CASSQEVLRGFYNEQFF
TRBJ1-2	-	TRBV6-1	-	TGTGCCAGCACCTCCTGGGGTTTGGACCATGGCTACACCTTC	CASTSWGLDHGYTF
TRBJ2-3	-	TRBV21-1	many	TGTGCCAGCAGCATGTTGGATACGCAGTATTTT	CASSMLDTQYF
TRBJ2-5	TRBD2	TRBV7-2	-	TGTGCCAGCAGCTCACAACTAGCGGGAGATCATGAGACCCAGTACTTC	CASSSQLAGDHETQYF
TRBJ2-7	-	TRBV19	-	TGTGCCAGTAGTATAGGGCTAGGACCTACCTACGAGCAGTGCTTC	CASSIGLGPTYEQCF
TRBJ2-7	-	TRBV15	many	TGTGCCACCAGCAGAGATTCGGGGATCGAGCAGTACTTC	CATSRDSGIEQYF
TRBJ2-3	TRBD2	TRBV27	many	TGTGCCAGCAGTTTACTGACTAGCGGATTAGATACGCAGTATTTT	CASSLLTSGLDTQYF
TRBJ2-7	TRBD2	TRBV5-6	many	TGTGCCAGCAGCCGCGGACTAGCGGGGTACGAGCAGTACTTC	CASSRGLAGYEQYF
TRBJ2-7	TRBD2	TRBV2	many	TGTGCCAGCAGTGAATTGGCTAGCGGGACCCGGGAGCAGTACTTC	CASSELASGTREQYF
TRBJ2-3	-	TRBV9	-	TGTGCCAGCAACGCTCCGATCCGATCAGATACGCAGTATTTT	CASNAPIRSDTQYF
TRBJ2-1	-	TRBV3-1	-	TGTGCCAGCAGCCCAGTAAGCGGACAGTTCGATGAGCAGTTCTTC	CASSPVSGQFDEQFF
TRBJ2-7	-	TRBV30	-	TGTGCCTGGAGTGTACGGGGGCCGGCGCTCTACGAGCAGTACTTC	CAWSVRGPALYEQYF
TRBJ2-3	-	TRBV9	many	TGTGCCAGCAGCGGGAGCGGAGCGGCCACAGATACGCAGTATTTT	CASSGSGAATDTQYF
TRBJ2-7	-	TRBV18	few	TGTGCCAGCTCACAGGGGCTCTCCGAGCAGTACTTC	CASSQGLSEQYF
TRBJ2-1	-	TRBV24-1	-	TGTGCCACCGGCGGGACCGACTGGTTTGGGGAGCAGTTCTTC	CATGGTDWFGEQFF
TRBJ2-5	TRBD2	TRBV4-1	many	TGCGCCAGCAGCCAAGTAAACCTAGCGGAAGAGACCCAGTACTTC	CASSQVNLAEETQYF
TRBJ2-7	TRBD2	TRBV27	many	TGTGCCAGCAGTTCTCTAGCGGGGGCGAACTCCTACGAGCAGTACTTC	CASSSLAGANSYEQYF
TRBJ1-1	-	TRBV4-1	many	TGCGCCAGCAGCCAAGATTGGCAGGGAGGAAACACTGAAGCTTTCTTT	CASSQDWQGGNTEAFF
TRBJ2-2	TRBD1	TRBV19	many	TGTGCCAGTAGTTGGGGGACAGGGGATTTTGCCGGGGAGCTGTTTTTT	CASSWGTGDFAGELFF
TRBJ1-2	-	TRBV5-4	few	TGTGCCAGCAGCTTGGCCGTCTTGACCAGTGGCTATGGCTACACCTTC	CASSLAVLTSGYGYTF
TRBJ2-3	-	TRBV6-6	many	TGTGCCAGCAGTTACCCCTGGGGGGCGGGAGATGAGGCAGATACGCAGTATTTT	CASSYPWGAGDEADTQYF
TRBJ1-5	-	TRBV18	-	TGTGCCAGCTCACCATATTCAATGAGCAATCACCCCCAGCATTTT	CASSPYSMSNHPQHF
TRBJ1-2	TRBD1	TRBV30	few	TGTGCCTGGACCTGGGGACAGGGACTTAACTATGGCTACACCTTC	CAWTWGQGLNYGYTF
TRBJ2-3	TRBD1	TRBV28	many	TGTGCCAGCAGTAGACTCAGGGGGATAGATACGCAGTATTTT	CASSRLRGIDTQYF
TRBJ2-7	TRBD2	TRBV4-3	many	TGCGCCAGCAGCCAAGGACTAGCGGACGGCCGGCCCTACGAGCAGTACTTC	CASSQGLADGRPYEQYF
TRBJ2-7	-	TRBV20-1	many	TGCAGTGCTAGATTCAAACCCTCCTACGAGCAGTACTTC	CSARFKPSYEQYF
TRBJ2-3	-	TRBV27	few	TGTGCCAGCAGTCTCCTGACCCCGGGGCCCACAGATACGCAGTATTTT	CASSLLTPGPTDTQYF
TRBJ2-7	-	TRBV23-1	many	TGCGCCAGCAGTCCTCGGAGAACTAGCTACGAGCAGTACTTC	CASSPRRTSYEQYF
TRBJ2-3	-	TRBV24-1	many	TGTGCCACCAGTGACCCGCTGTCGAGCACAGATACGCAGTATTTT	CATSDPLSSTDTQYF
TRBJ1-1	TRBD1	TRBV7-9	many	TGTGCCAGCAGCACCGGGGACAGGGAGAGTGTAAAAGCTTTCTTT	CASSTGDRESVKAFF
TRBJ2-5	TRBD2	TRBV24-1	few	TGTGCCACCAGTGACCCAGCGGGAAACAGCGGGGAGACCCAGTACTTC	CATSDPAGNSGETQYF
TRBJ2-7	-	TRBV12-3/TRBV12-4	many	TGTGCCAGCAGTTTTCGGCTGGTCATTGACGAGCAGTACTTC	CASSFRLVIDEQYF
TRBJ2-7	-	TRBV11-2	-	TGTACCAGCAGCTACGACGGGACCTGGGAGTACTTC	CTSSYDGTWEYF
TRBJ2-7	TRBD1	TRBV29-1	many	TGCAGCGTAGGGACAGCAACAACCTACGAGCAGTACTTC	CSVGTATTYEQYF
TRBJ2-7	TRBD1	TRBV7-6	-	TGTGCCAGCTGGGGACAGGGGTACGAGCAGTACTTC	CASWGQGYEQYF
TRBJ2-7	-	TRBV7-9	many	TGTGCCAGCAGCCGGCGGCCGGACGAGCAGTACTTC	CASSRRPDEQYF
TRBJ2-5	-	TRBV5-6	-	TGTGCCAGCAGCTGGAACGGGCAAGAGACCCAGTACTTC	CASSWNGQETQYF